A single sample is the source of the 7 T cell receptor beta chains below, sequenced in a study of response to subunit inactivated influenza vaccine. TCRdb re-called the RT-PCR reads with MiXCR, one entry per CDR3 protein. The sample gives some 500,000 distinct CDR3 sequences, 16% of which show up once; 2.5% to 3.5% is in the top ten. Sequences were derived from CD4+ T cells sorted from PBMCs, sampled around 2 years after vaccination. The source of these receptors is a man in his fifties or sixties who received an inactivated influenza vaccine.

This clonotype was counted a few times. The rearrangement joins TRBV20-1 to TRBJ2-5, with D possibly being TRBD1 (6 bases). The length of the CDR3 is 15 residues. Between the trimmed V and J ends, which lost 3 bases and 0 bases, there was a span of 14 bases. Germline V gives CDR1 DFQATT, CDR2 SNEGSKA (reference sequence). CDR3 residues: CSASVPRTDQETQYF. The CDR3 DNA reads TGCAGTGCTAGTGTACCTCGGACAGACCAAGAGACCCAGTACTTC.

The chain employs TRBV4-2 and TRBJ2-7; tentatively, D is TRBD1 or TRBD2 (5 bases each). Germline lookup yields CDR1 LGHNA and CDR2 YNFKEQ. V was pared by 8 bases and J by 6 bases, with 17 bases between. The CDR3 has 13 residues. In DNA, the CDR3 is TGTGCCAGCGACACGGGGATGAGGGGCGAGCAGTACTTC. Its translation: CASDTGMRGEQYF.

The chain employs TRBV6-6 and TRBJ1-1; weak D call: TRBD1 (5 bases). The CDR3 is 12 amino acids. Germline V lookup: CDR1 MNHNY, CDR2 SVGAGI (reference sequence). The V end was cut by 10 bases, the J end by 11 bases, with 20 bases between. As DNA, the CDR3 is TGTGCCATACAACCCGCTCAGGGTACGGCTTTCTTT. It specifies CAIQPAQGTAFF.

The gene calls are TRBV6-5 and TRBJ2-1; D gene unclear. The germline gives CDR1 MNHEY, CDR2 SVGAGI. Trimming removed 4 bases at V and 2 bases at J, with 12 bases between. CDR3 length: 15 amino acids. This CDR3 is CASSFAATPYNEQFF. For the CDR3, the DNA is TGTGCCAGCAGTTTTGCCGCCACCCCCTACAATGAGCAGTTCTTC.

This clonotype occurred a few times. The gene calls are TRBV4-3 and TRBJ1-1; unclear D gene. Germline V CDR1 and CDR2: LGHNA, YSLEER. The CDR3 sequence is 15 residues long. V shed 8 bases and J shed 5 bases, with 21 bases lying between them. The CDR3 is CASQANMQRRTEAFF. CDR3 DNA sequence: TGCGCCAGCCAAGCCAATATGCAGAGGAGGACTGAAGCTTTCTTT.

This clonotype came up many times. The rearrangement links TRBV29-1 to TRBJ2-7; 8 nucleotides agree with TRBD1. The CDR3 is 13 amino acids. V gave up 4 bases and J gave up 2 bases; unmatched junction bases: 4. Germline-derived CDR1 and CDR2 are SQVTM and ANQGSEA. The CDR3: CSVGTGPTYEQYF. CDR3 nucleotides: TGCAGCGTTGGGACAGGGCCCACCTACGAGCAGTACTTC.

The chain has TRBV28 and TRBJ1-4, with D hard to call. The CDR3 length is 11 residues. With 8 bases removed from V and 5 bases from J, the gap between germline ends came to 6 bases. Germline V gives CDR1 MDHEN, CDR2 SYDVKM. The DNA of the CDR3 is TGTGCCAGCGGGCCAAATGAAAAACTGTTTTTT. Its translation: CASGPNEKLFF.